The clone carrying this T cell receptor (beta chain) was found many times. This sample was taken from a study of T cells in Graves' hyperthyroidism and ophthalmopathy. CDR1 is SGHTA and CDR2 is FQGNSA in the germline V gene. The CDR3 spans 16 residues. Trimming at V came to 2 bases and at J to 6 bases, leaving 13 bases not matched to a gene. Amplification yielded TCR beta CDR3 regions, with RNA transcripts as the source. Using the HTBI primer set, a first-round RT-PCR was run on the TCR CDR3. TCRdb itself ran the multiplex PCR reads through MiXCR, one entry per CDR3 protein. The sample gives around 400,000 distinct CDR3 sequences, more than 15% of which show up once; roughly 26% is in the top ten.

The sequence came from a woman aged 18 to 35 with Graves' hyperthyroidism that later progressed to Graves' ophthalmopathy. J is TRBJ2-7 and V is TRBV7-2; 7 bases match TRBD2. The sample was blood. In DNA form, the CDR3 reads TGTGCCAGCAGCTTATCTCTCGGACTAGTGTGGCGCGAGCAGTACTTC. This codes for CASSLSLGLVWREQYF. The variable domain in full, completed from reference TRBV7-2 and TRBJ2-7, reads GAGVSQSPSNKVTEKGKDVELRCDPISGHTALYWYRQSLGQGLEFLIYFQGNSAPDKSGLPSDRFSAERTGGSVSTLTIQRTQQEDSAVYLCASSLSLGLVWREQYFGPGTRLTVT.